This entry concerns a single T cell receptor beta chain. Antigen: not known. The data stem from a study of PD-L1 blockade in urothelial cancer. Across the study: About 90% of the 29 patients were men with bladder-origin urothelial cancer. Study-wide findings and caveats: Tumor-associated TCR clones expanded more in blood at 3 weeks in patients with durable benefit.

Assay used: immunoSEQ multiplex PCR; TCRdb lists only in-frame clones, some missing. The sample lists tens of thousands of clones, about 85% occurring once. Specified time point: peripheral blood 6 weeks after treatment start. Trimming took off 4 bases at V and 0 bases at J, with 11 bases between the two ends. The CDR3 consists of 15 residues. Germline V gene sequence: CDR1 MRHNA, CDR2 SNTAGT. This receptor was obtained from a man between 50 and 59 years old with urothelial cancer. J is TRBJ2-3 and V is TRBV6-4; a possible D gene is TRBD2 (5 bases). The sequencing here drew on PBMCs, taken around atezolizumab (anti-PD-L1) treatment. This chain's CDR3 is CASSAEGISTDTQYF. The CDR3 bases are TGTGCCAGCAGTGCCGAGGGAATAAGCACAGATACGCAGTATTTT.